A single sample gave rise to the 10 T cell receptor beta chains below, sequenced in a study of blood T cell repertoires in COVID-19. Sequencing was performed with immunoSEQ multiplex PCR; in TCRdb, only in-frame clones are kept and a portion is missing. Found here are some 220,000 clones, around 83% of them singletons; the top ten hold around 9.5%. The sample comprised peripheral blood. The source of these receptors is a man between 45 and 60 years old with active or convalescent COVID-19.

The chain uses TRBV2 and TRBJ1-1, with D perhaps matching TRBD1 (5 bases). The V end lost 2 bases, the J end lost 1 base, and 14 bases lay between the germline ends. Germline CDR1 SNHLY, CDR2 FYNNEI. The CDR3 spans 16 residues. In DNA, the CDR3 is TGTGCCAGCAGTGAAAGGTCTCAGGGCAAGAACACTGAAGCTTTCTTT. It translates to CASSERSQGKNTEAFF. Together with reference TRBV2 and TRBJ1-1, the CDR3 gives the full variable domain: EPEVTQTPSHQVTQMGQEVILRCVPISNHLYFYWYRQILGQKVEFLVSFYNNEISEKSEIFDDQFSVERPDGSNFTLKIRSTKLEDSAMYFCASSERSQGKNTEAFFGQGTRLTVV.

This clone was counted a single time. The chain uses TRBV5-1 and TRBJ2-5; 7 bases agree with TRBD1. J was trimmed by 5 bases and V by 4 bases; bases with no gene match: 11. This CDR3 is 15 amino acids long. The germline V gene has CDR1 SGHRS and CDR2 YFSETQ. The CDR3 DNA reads TGCGCCAGCAGCCCGACCCAAACAGGGGTCGAGACCCAGTACTTC. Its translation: CASSPTQTGVETQYF.

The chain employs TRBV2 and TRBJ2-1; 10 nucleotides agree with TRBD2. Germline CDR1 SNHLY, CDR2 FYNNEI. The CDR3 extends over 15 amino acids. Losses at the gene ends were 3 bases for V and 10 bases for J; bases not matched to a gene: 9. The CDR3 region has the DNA TGTGCCAGCAGTGATATAGCGGGGGGTTCTAGGGAGCAGTTCTTC. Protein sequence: CASSDIAGGSREQFF.

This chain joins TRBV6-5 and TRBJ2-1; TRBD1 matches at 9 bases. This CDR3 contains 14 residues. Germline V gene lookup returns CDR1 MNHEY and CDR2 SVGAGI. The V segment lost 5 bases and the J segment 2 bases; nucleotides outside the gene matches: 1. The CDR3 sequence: CASSRTGAYNEQFF. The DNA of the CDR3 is TGTGCCAGCAGTAGGACAGGGGCCTACAATGAGCAGTTCTTC.

The DNA of the CDR3 is TGCAGTGCTAGTGTGGCTAGCGGATTGTGGACAGATACGCAGTATTTT. Encoded protein: CSASVASGLWTDTQYF. The chain carries TRBV20-1 and TRBJ2-3, with 7 bases matching TRBD2. After removal of 3 bases from V and 3 bases from J, the junction contained 12 bases not matched to a gene. The CDR3 totals 16 residues. The germline V gene has CDR1 DFQATT and CDR2 SNEGSKA (reference sequence).

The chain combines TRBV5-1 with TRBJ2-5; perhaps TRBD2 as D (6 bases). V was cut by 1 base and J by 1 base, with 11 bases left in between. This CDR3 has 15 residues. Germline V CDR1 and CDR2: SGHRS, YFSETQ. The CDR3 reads CASSLRPGSQETQYF. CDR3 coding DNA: TGCGCCAGCAGCTTGCGCCCCGGGAGCCAAGAGACCCAGTACTTC.

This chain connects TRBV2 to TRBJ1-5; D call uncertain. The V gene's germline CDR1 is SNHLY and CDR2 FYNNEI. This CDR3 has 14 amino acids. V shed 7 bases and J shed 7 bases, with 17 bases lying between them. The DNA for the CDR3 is TGTGCCAGCACCCGGGCCTCGAGGGAACAGCCCCAGCATTTT. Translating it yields CASTRASREQPQHF.

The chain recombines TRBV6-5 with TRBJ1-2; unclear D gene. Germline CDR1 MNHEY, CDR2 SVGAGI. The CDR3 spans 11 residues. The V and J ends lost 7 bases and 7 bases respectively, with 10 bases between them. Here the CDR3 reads CASTAISGYTF. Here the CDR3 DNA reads TGTGCCAGCACCGCAATCAGTGGCTACACCTTC.

The CDR3 coding sequence is TGTGCCAGTAGTATCAGTTTAGGGCGGGAGGGGGACACAGATACGCAGTATTTT. Translated, it gives CASSISLGREGDTDTQYF. The V gene is TRBV19, the J gene TRBJ2-3, with 9 bases matching TRBD2. The CDR3 covers 18 residues. The ends lost 3 bases at V and 2 bases at J; junction bases unmatched: 12. CDR1 and CDR2 (germline): LNHDA, SQIVND (reference sequence).

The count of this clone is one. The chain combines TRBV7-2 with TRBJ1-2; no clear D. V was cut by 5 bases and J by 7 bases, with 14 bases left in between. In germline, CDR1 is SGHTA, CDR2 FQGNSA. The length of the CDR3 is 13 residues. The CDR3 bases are TGTGCCAGCAGCCTACCCTCTACGGGTGGCTACACCTTC. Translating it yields CASSLPSTGGYTF.